A single sample is the source of the 27 T cell receptor beta chains below, sequenced in a study of graft-versus-host responses after intestinal transplantation. Profiling relied on immunoSEQ multiplex PCR, and the TCRdb table lists in-frame clones only, not all of them. The repertoire holds tens of thousands of clones, with around 94% as singletons. The material was PBMCs, obtained 16 days after intestinal transplant. The source is a human patient who received an intestinal transplant, so some T cells may come from the graft donor.

This chain uses TRBV4-1 with TRBJ2-3, with 10 bases matching TRBD2. CDR3 length equals 16 residues. The germline V gene has CDR1 MGHRA and CDR2 YSYEKL. Losses at the gene ends were 4 bases for V and 2 bases for J; bases not matched to a gene: 6. In nucleotides, the CDR3 is TGCGCCAGCAGCCCCGGGACTAGCGAGATCACAGATACGCAGTATTTT. Its translation: CASSPGTSEITDTQYF.

V is TRBV4-2 and J is TRBJ1-1; 10 bases line up with TRBD1. There are 16 residues in the CDR3. The germline CDR1 and CDR2 sequences are LGHNA and YNFKEQ. V gave up 2 bases and J gave up 6 bases; unmatched junction bases: 9. The DNA for the CDR3 is TGTGCCAGCAGCCAATCCTCGGGACAGGGGAAACCTGAAGCTTTCTTT. It is translated as CASSQSSGQGKPEAFF.

J is TRBJ2-1 and V is TRBV5-1; 10 bases are shared with TRBD2. V trimming: 3 bases; J trimming: 4 bases; junction bases outside the gene matches: 10. From germline, CDR1 is SGHRS and CDR2 YFSETQ. This CDR3 region has 17 residues. The CDR3 sequence: CASSSVRGTSVYNEQFF. CDR3 DNA sequence: TGCGCCAGCAGCTCGGTTCGGGGGACTAGCGTATACAATGAGCAGTTCTTC.

The genes are TRBV25-1 and TRBJ2-1; tentatively, D is TRBD1 (5 bases). The CDR3 is 15 amino acids. From germline, CDR1 is MGHDK and CDR2 SYGVNS. Trimming removed 4 bases at V and 8 bases at J, with 18 bases between. The CDR3 sequence is CASSVSEGQGYEQFF. The DNA of the CDR3 is TGTGCCAGCAGTGTATCCGAAGGGCAGGGCTATGAGCAGTTCTTC.

The rearrangement joins TRBV28 to TRBJ2-7; D not resolved. This CDR3 is built from 13 residues. Trimming stripped 5 bases from V and 6 bases from J, with 14 bases between. Germline V gives CDR1 MDHEN, CDR2 SYDVKM. CDR3 coding DNA: TGTGCCAGCAGTCCACGTGGTTTGGTCGAGCAGTACTTC. Translation: CASSPRGLVEQYF.

The gene calls are TRBV5-4 and TRBJ2-7, with unresolved D. This CDR3 spans 11 amino acids. CDR1 is SGHNT and CDR2 is YYREEE in the germline V gene (reference sequence). Trimming took 7 bases from V and 5 from J, leaving 10 bases between them. CDR3: CASRLGDEQYF. The CDR3 nucleotides are TGTGCCAGCCGGCTTGGGGACGAGCAGTACTTC.

The chain combines TRBV4-3 with TRBJ2-7; 7 nucleotides align to TRBD2. V lost 4 bases, J lost 3 bases, and 12 bases stayed unmatched. The CDR3 extends over 16 amino acids. Germline values: CDR1 LGHNA, CDR2 YSLEER. CDR3 nucleotides: TGCGCCAGCAGCCCCTCCGGAGGGGACTACTACTACGAGCAGTACTTC. Its translation: CASSPSGGDYYYEQYF.

The V and J genes are TRBV27 and TRBJ2-3; 9 bases match TRBD2. Germline CDR1 is MNHEY and CDR2 is SMNVEV (reference sequence). This CDR3 contains 14 residues. J was trimmed by 3 bases and V by 8 bases; bases with no gene match: 6. The CDR3 DNA reads TGTGCCAGCGCTCTAGCGGGGCCTACAGATACGCAGTATTTT. As protein: CASALAGPTDTQYF.

The rearrangement joins TRBV6-1 to TRBJ2-7; a weak D match, TRBD2 (5 bases). V lost 6 bases to trimming and J lost 3 bases, with 18 bases between them. CDR1 is MNHNS, CDR2 SASEGT, per germline. The CDR3 is made up of 15 amino acids. The DNA of the CDR3 is TGTGCCAGCAGCCCCGGCGGGCGGGTTAGCTACGAGCAGTACTTC. Its translation is CASSPGGRVSYEQYF.

The chain recombines TRBV2 with TRBJ2-1, with D uncertain. CDR3 length: 13 residues. The germline V gene has CDR1 SNHLY and CDR2 FYNNEI. The V gene lost 6 bases and the J gene lost 4 bases, with 10 bases spanning the gap. DNA for the CDR3: TGTGCCAGCAGCCTGACCAATTACAATGAGCAGTTCTTC. As protein: CASSLTNYNEQFF.

To note about this clone: The same CDR3 arises from other DNA sequences in this sample as well. This chain connects TRBV28 to TRBJ2-7, with 9 nucleotides matching TRBD1. V gave up 6 bases and J gave up 5 bases; unmatched junction bases: 8. The length of the CDR3 is 14 residues. The V gene's germline CDR1 is MDHEN and CDR2 SYDVKM. The DNA of the CDR3 is TGTGCCAGCAGCCTCCCGGGACAGGGAAACGAGCAGTACTTC. Amino acids: CASSLPGQGNEQYF.

This clone was detected once. J is TRBJ2-1 and V is TRBV27; TRBD1 might be the D (6 bases). Germline CDR1 MNHEY, CDR2 SMNVEV (reference sequence). V was pared by 6 bases and J by 0 bases, with 9 bases between. This CDR3 is 14 amino acids long. This CDR3 is CASSRDTSYNEQFF. The CDR3, as DNA: TGTGCCAGCAGCCGGGACACCTCCTACAATGAGCAGTTCTTC.

The chain carries TRBV4-1 and TRBJ2-3; no clear D gene. The CDR3 runs to 15 residues. Germline V gene sequence: CDR1 MGHRA, CDR2 YSYEKL. The germline V and J ends were trimmed by 1 base and 0 bases, with 8 bases remaining between them. The CDR3 protein is CASSQVGSSTDTQYF. The DNA of the CDR3 is TGCGCCAGCAGCCAAGTTGGCTCTAGCACAGATACGCAGTATTTT.

This clone was observed once. The chain employs TRBV19 and TRBJ1-2; 9 bases line up with TRBD1. Germline loops: CDR1 LNHDA, CDR2 SQIVND (reference sequence). This CDR3 has 14 residues. With 1 base clipped from V and 3 bases from J, the junction kept 0 bases outside the gene matches. CDR3 in amino acids: CASSIGTGDYGYTF. The CDR3, as DNA: TGTGCCAGTAGTATAGGGACAGGGGACTATGGCTACACCTTC.

The gene calls are TRBV7-2 and TRBJ2-1; D gene ambiguous. CDR3 length equals 15 residues. Deletions cut 2 bases from V and 7 bases from J, with 15 bases between. CDR1 and CDR2 from the germline V gene are SGHTA and FQGNSA. As DNA, the CDR3 is TGTGCCAGCAGCTTATTAAACTGGCGGCAAAATGAGCAGTTCTTC. Protein sequence: CASSLLNWRQNEQFF.

The CDR3, as DNA: TGTGCCAGCAACGGGGGGTCTAACTATGGCTACACCTTC. Protein: CASNGGSNYGYTF. The chain joins TRBV28 to TRBJ1-2; a possible D gene is TRBD1 (5 bases). There are 13 residues in the CDR3. The V end was cut by 7 bases, the J end by 0 bases, with 9 bases between. Germline values: CDR1 MDHEN, CDR2 SYDVKM.

V and J are TRBV18 and TRBJ1-2, with 7 nucleotides matching TRBD1. The length of the CDR3 is 13 residues. Germline lookup yields CDR1 KGHSH and CDR2 LQKENI. Trimming took 5 bases from V and 5 from J; bases not matched to a gene: 5. The DNA for the CDR3 is TGTGCCAGCTCAAAGGGACAGTTATATGGCTACACCTTC. It codes for CASSKGQLYGYTF.

The rearrangement links TRBV9 to TRBJ2-3, with 7 bases identical to TRBD2. V was pared by 0 bases and J by 0 bases, with 1 base of the junction left unmatched. The germline V gene encodes CDR1 SGDLS and CDR2 YYNGEE. The CDR3 is 15 amino acids. CDR3 residues: CASSVASGSTDTQYF. The CDR3 DNA sequence: TGTGCCAGCAGCGTAGCTAGCGGAAGCACAGATACGCAGTATTTT.

This sequence joins TRBV27 and TRBJ2-1; 10 bases agree with TRBD2. The V and J ends lost 1 base and 9 bases, in that order; junction bases with no gene match: 9. The CDR3 covers 16 residues. Per the germline V gene, CDR1 is MNHEY and CDR2 is SMNVEV (reference sequence). This CDR3 reads CASSLFPSGRGIEQFF. The CDR3 coding sequence is TGTGCCAGCAGTTTATTCCCTAGCGGGAGAGGTATTGAGCAGTTCTTC.

V usage is TRBV28 and J usage is TRBJ1-3; no firm D call. The CDR3 is made up of 13 amino acids. Germline lookup yields CDR1 MDHEN and CDR2 SYDVKM. With 7 bases removed from V and 0 bases from J, the gap between germline ends came to 7 bases. This chain's CDR3 is CASTGDSGNTIYF. CDR3 in DNA: TGTGCCAGCACAGGCGACTCTGGAAACACCATATATTTT. The whole variable domain, remainder taken from reference TRBV28 and TRBJ1-3, is DVKVTQSSRYLVKRTGEKVFLECVQDMDHENMFWYRQDPGLGLRLIYFSYDVKMKEKGDIPEGYSVSREKKERFSLILESASTNQTSMYLCASTGDSGNTIYFGEGSWLTVV.

This chain joins TRBV5-1 and TRBJ2-3; 8 bases match TRBD2. J gave up 3 bases and V 2 bases, and 5 bases lay outside the gene matches. Germline values: CDR1 SGHRS, CDR2 YFSETQ. CDR3 length equals 15 residues. In DNA, the CDR3 is TGCGCCAGCAGCTTTAGGGCGGGAGGAACAGATACGCAGTATTTT. Residues: CASSFRAGGTDTQYF.

The CDR3 coding sequence is TGTGCCAGCAGCTTAGGACAGAGTCCCTACGAGCAGTACTTC. Translating it yields CASSLGQSPYEQYF. This chain uses TRBV9 with TRBJ2-7; a possible D gene is TRBD1 (6 bases). There are 14 residues in the CDR3. CDR1 SGDLS and CDR2 YYNGEE come from the germline V gene. V was clipped by 4 bases and J by 2 bases, with 13 bases between them. The variable domain in full, with the rest retrieved from reference TRBV9 and TRBJ2-7, is DSGVTQTPKHLITATGQRVTLRCSPRSGDLSVYWYQQSLDQGLQFLIQYYNGEERAKGNILERFSAQQFPDLHSELNLSSLELGDSALYFCASSLGQSPYEQYFGPGTRLTVT.

This chain links TRBV9 with TRBJ2-3; 11 bases fit TRBD2. The CDR3 has 16 amino acids. Germline trimming cut 4 bases from V and 0 bases from J; bases unmatched to any gene: 4. Germline lookup yields CDR1 SGDLS and CDR2 YYNGEE. CDR3 DNA: TGTGCCAGCAGCCCCTGGACTAGCGGGAGCACAGATACGCAGTATTTT. Amino acid sequence: CASSPWTSGSTDTQYF.

V gene TRBV4-2 combines with J gene TRBJ1-6; TRBD1 aligns across 7 bases. CDR1 is LGHNA and CDR2 is YNFKEQ in the germline V gene. The CDR3 has 20 amino acids. V lost 3 bases, J lost 0 bases, and 14 bases stayed unmatched. The CDR3 DNA reads as TGTGCCAGCAGCCACACTACACCAGGGGGTAAAAGCTCCTATAATTCACCCCTCCACTTT. This sequence encodes CASSHTTPGGKSSYNSPLHF.

V usage is TRBV27 and J usage is TRBJ2-7; tentatively, D is TRBD1 (6 bases). From germline, CDR1 is MNHEY and CDR2 SMNVEV (reference sequence). The germline V and J ends were trimmed by 9 bases and 0 bases, with 6 bases remaining between them. The CDR3 contains 11 residues. The CDR3 loop reads CARDSSYEQYF. The CDR3 DNA reads TGTGCCAGGGACAGCTCCTACGAGCAGTACTTC.

The chain combines TRBV2 with TRBJ2-5; D remains unclear. Germline V gives CDR1 SNHLY, CDR2 FYNNEI. The CDR3 loop spans 12 amino acids. Trimming took off 6 bases at V and 1 base at J, with 6 bases between the two ends. CDR3 residues: CASRGGQETQYF. The CDR3, as DNA: TGTGCCAGCAGGGGCGGCCAAGAGACCCAGTACTTC.

Note on this clone: At one boundary the junction diverges from the germline segment, which might be a read error. The chain has TRBV28 and TRBJ1-1; 7 nucleotides align to TRBD1. Germline V gives CDR1 MDHEN, CDR2 SYDVKM. The CDR3 runs to 12 residues. The CDR3 coding sequence is TGTGCCAGCAGTTTCGGCCGAGAGGGGACAGTCTTT. It yields the protein CASSFGREGTVF.